A single sample gave rise to the 27 T cell receptor beta chains below, sequenced in a study of blood T cell repertoires in COVID-19. Libraries were prepared by immunoSEQ multiplex PCR; TCRdb keeps only in-frame clonotypes and omits some of them. The table lists roughly 110,000 clones, about three quarters of them singletons. The specimen sequenced was peripheral blood. The receptors shown here come from a man aged 70 or older with acute or convalescent COVID-19.

V gene TRBV10-1 combines with J gene TRBJ2-1, with unresolved D. The CDR3 sequence is 14 residues long. V was clipped by 0 bases and J by 6 bases, with 9 bases between them. Germline assignment: CDR1 WNHNN and CDR2 SYGVQD (reference sequence). The CDR3 DNA sequence: TGCGCCAGCAGTGAGTCGGGTAGCTTCAATGAGCAGTTCTTC. This encodes CASSESGSFNEQFF.

The chain combines TRBV2 with TRBJ2-7, with D hard to call. The CDR3 consists of 12 residues. From germline, CDR1 is SNHLY and CDR2 FYNNEI. V gave up 6 bases and J gave up 4 bases, with 10 bases separating them. Written as DNA, the CDR3 is TGTGCCAGCAGAGCAGACACATACGAGCAGTACTTC. Protein sequence: CASRADTYEQYF.

In the case of this clone: The sample has other DNA sequences that encode this CDR3 too. The chain is built from TRBV7-2 and TRBJ2-1; TRBD2 aligns across 10 bases. From germline, CDR1 is SGHTA and CDR2 FQGNSA. CDR3 length: 15 residues. The J segment lost 4 bases and the V segment lost 5 bases, leaving 5 bases of the junction unmatched. CDR3: CASSPRTSGYNEQFF. The CDR3 bases are TGTGCCAGCAGCCCAAGGACTAGCGGATACAATGAGCAGTTCTTC.

The chain uses TRBV13 and TRBJ1-2, with D possibly matching TRBD1 (5 bases). The CDR3 is 13 amino acids. V was pared by 3 bases and J by 6 bases, with 11 bases between. The germline CDR1 and CDR2 sequences are PRHDT and FYEKMQ (reference sequence). The CDR3 nucleotides read TGTGCCAGCAGCTTCCAGGGTTATGATGGCTACACCTTC. Translated, it gives CASSFQGYDGYTF.

This chain joins TRBV19 and TRBJ1-5, with D uncertain. CDR3 size: 15 residues. The V end was cut by 5 bases, the J end by 3 bases, with 14 bases between. CDR1 LNHDA and CDR2 SQIVND come from the germline V gene (reference sequence). The CDR3 spells CASSPTRGNNQPQHF. CDR3 coding DNA: TGTGCCAGTAGTCCGACGCGGGGTAACAATCAGCCCCAGCATTTT.

The table lists this clone with a few counts. V is TRBV10-3 and J is TRBJ1-3; D is undetermined. The ends were cut back, 4 bases at V and 0 bases at J, with 10 bases in the middle. The CDR3 extends over 15 amino acids. CDR1 is ENHRY, CDR2 SYGVKD, per germline. CDR3 nucleotides: TGTGCCATCAGTGGAGTCGAACGCTCTGGAAACACCATATATTTT. It encodes CAISGVERSGNTIYF.

The chain carries TRBV12-3 or TRBV12-4 and TRBJ2-3; D is unclear. This CDR3 comprises 12 residues. V lost 3 bases and J lost 6, with 7 bases in between. The CDR3 DNA is TGTGCCAGCAGTTTTTTCGGGGATACGCAGTATTTT. It specifies CASSFFGDTQYF.

The rearrangement joins TRBV27 to TRBJ1-1; tentatively, D is TRBD1 (6 bases). This CDR3 is 15 amino acids long. With 8 bases removed from V and 1 base from J, the gap between germline ends came to 17 bases. Per germline, CDR1 MNHEY and CDR2 SMNVEV (reference sequence). CDR3 amino acids: CASYERGRGNTEAFF. The CDR3 nucleotides read TGTGCCAGCTATGAAAGGGGGAGGGGGAACACTGAAGCTTTCTTT.

This clone was found once. This chain links TRBV18 with TRBJ2-1, with a tentative D call TRBD1 (5 bases). Germline V CDR1 and CDR2: KGHSH, LQKENI. The germline V and J ends were trimmed by 3 bases and 4 bases, with 10 bases remaining between them. The CDR3 contains 14 residues. The CDR3 protein is CASSPVDSYNEQFF. CDR3 DNA sequence: TGTGCCAGCTCACCCGTCGACAGTTACAATGAGCAGTTCTTC.

The chain employs TRBV6-1 and TRBJ1-2; D is ambiguous. Germline V gene data show CDR1 as MNHNS and CDR2 as SASEGT. V dropped 3 bases and J dropped 4 bases, with 12 bases sitting between them. There are 14 residues in the CDR3. The CDR3 spells CASSDPRSAYGYTF. In nucleotides, the CDR3 is TGTGCCAGCAGTGACCCTCGGAGCGCCTATGGCTACACCTTC.

This chain connects TRBV7-2 to TRBJ2-3; TRBD2 might be the D (5 bases). V lost 2 bases, J lost 6 bases, and 12 bases lay in between. Germline V gene lookup returns CDR1 SGHTA and CDR2 FQGNSA. The CDR3 totals 14 residues. The CDR3 reads CASSLMSSGDTQYF. Here the CDR3 DNA reads TGTGCCAGCAGCTTAATGTCATCGGGGGATACGCAGTATTTT.

This chain joins TRBV24-1 and TRBJ1-2, with D uncertain. Trimming removed 5 bases at V and 5 bases at J, with 8 bases between. This CDR3 is 12 amino acids long. Germline assignment: CDR1 KGHDR and CDR2 SFDVKD. CDR3 sequence reads: CATSGSGYGYTF. The DNA of the CDR3 is TGTGCCACCAGTGGGAGCGGGTATGGCTACACCTTC.

This rearrangement joins TRBV12-5 to TRBJ1-4; 10 nucleotides agree with TRBD1. CDR1 LGHNT and CDR2 FRNRAP come from the germline V gene. V lost 8 bases, J lost 7 bases, and 4 bases stayed unmatched. The CDR3 sequence is 13 residues long. The CDR3 here is CASRWTGGEKLFF. The CDR3 DNA reads TGTGCTAGTAGATGGACAGGGGGTGAAAAACTGTTTTTT.

The chain combines TRBV7-3 with TRBJ2-2, with a weak D call TRBD1 (5 bases). The CDR3 is made up of 16 amino acids. V dropped 4 bases and J dropped 1 base, with 13 bases sitting between them. The germline V gene encodes CDR1 SGHTA and CDR2 FQGTGA. The DNA for the CDR3 is TGTGCCAGCAGCTCCACGGGCGACAGGAACACCGGGGAGCTGTTTTTT. It specifies CASSSTGDRNTGELFF. The variable domain in full, with the rest retrieved from reference TRBV7-3 and TRBJ2-2, is GAGVSQTPSNKVTEKGKYVELRCDPISGHTALYWYRQSLGQGPEFLIYFQGTGAADDSGLPNDRFFAVRPEGSVSTLKIQRTERGDSAVYLCASSSTGDRNTGELFFGEGSRLTVL.

The chain employs TRBV5-1 and TRBJ2-3; TRBD1 agrees at 8 bases. The germline V gene has CDR1 SGHRS and CDR2 YFSETQ. J gave up 2 bases and V 6 bases, and 8 bases lay outside the gene matches. The length of the CDR3 is 15 residues. For the CDR3, the DNA is TGCGCCAGCACCGACAGGGGAGTCAACACAGATACGCAGTATTTT. Residues: CASTDRGVNTDTQYF. The full variable domain, rest sourced from reference TRBV5-1 and TRBJ2-3, is KAGVTQTPRYLIKTRGQQVTLSCSPISGHRSVSWYQQTPGQGLQFLFEYFSETQRNKGNFPGRFSGRQFSNSRSEMNVSTLELGDSALYLCASTDRGVNTDTQYFGPGTRLTVL.

The CDR3 here is CASRPDRDQLTNYGYTF. CDR3 nucleotides: TGTGCCAGCAGGCCCGACAGGGACCAGCTGACTAACTATGGCTACACCTTC. The chain joins TRBV27 to TRBJ1-2, with TRBD1 identical over 7 bases. There are 17 residues in the CDR3. Germline CDR1 is MNHEY and CDR2 is SMNVEV (reference sequence). J was trimmed by 0 bases and V by 6 bases; bases with no gene match: 13.

This chain links TRBV6-5 with TRBJ1-1; D gene unclear. This CDR3 has 14 residues. V lost 4 bases to trimming and J lost 2 bases, with 11 bases between them. CDR1 and CDR2 from the germline V gene are MNHEY and SVGAGI. CDR3 sequence: CASSFGDLNTEAFF. The DNA of the CDR3 is TGTGCCAGCAGTTTCGGGGATCTTAACACTGAAGCTTTCTTT.

This chain uses TRBV7-9 with TRBJ2-7, with a weak D call TRBD1 (5 bases). The CDR3 is 15 residues long. V was clipped by 5 bases and J by 0 bases, with 14 bases between them. Germline CDR1 reads SEHNR; CDR2 reads FQNEAQ (reference sequence). The CDR3 DNA reads TGTGCCAGCAGCCCCCGACAGCCACCCTCCTACGAGCAGTACTTC. Its protein product is CASSPRQPPSYEQYF.

The J gene is TRBJ2-5, the V gene TRBV19, with TRBD1 identical over 9 bases. The CDR3 is 15 amino acids. J gave up 5 bases and V 6 bases, and 10 bases lay outside the gene matches. CDR1 is LNHDA and CDR2 is SQIVND in the germline V gene (reference sequence). The CDR3 DNA reads as TGTGCCAGTAGCCCCGGACAGGGGTTTTGGGAGACCCAGTACTTC. Encoded protein: CASSPGQGFWETQYF.

The chain has TRBV11-2 and TRBJ1-5; D might be TRBD1 (5 bases). The CDR3 contains 14 residues. V was pared by 3 bases and J by 0 bases, with 6 bases between. CDR1 is SGHAT, CDR2 FQNNGV, per germline. CDR3 protein: CASSLQGSNQPQHF. The CDR3 coding sequence is TGTGCCAGCAGCTTGCAGGGTAGCAATCAGCCCCAGCATTTT. Complete variable domain (other parts from reference TRBV11-2 and TRBJ1-5): EAGVAQSPRYKIIEKRQSVAFWCNPISGHATLYWYQQILGQGPKLLIQFQNNGVVDDSQLPKDRFSAERLKGVDSTLKIQPAKLEDSAVYLCASSLQGSNQPQHFGDGTRLSIL.

As regards this clone: Other DNA sequences in this sample translate to the same CDR3. J is TRBJ2-3 and V is TRBV7-2; D uncertain. Germline-derived CDR1 and CDR2 are SGHTA and FQGNSA. Between the trimmed V and J ends, which lost 5 bases and 0 bases, there was a span of 6 bases. This CDR3 contains 13 residues. The CDR3 sequence is CASSPSSTDTQYF. Written as DNA, the CDR3 is TGTGCCAGCAGCCCTAGTAGCACAGATACGCAGTATTTT.

The sample holds a few counts of this clone. This rearrangement joins TRBV5-8 to TRBJ1-5; no definite D call. Trimming removed 7 bases at V and 7 bases at J, with 21 bases between. Germline CDR1 is SGHTS and CDR2 is YDEGEE. CDR3 size: 15 residues. In nucleotides, the CDR3 is TGTGCCAGCGGGCTCTGGGCAGATCCTATCCAGCCCCAGCATTTT. Protein: CASGLWADPIQPQHF.

In its sample, this clone was seen a few times. The chain uses TRBV11-2 and TRBJ1-1, with D maybe TRBD1 (5 bases). CDR3 length: 15 amino acids. Deletions cut 5 bases from V and 2 bases from J, with 15 bases between. Germline CDR1 SGHAT, CDR2 FQNNGV. CDR3 coding DNA: TGTGCCAGCAGCCGCAACATAGACAGCAACACTGAAGCTTTCTTT. It is translated as CASSRNIDSNTEAFF.

The gene calls are TRBV5-5 and TRBJ2-5; 10 nucleotides line up with TRBD2. CDR1 is SGHKS and CDR2 is YYEKEE in the germline V gene (reference sequence). The V segment lost 3 bases and the J segment 4 bases; nucleotides outside the gene matches: 12. The length of the CDR3 is 17 residues. CDR3 DNA: TGTGCCAGCAGCTACGGAGTGTCTAGCGGGAGTCGAGAGACCCAGTACTTC. It is translated as CASSYGVSSGSRETQYF. Variable domain in full (rest from reference TRBV5-5 and TRBJ2-5): DAGVTQSPTHLIKTRGQQVTLRCSPISGHKSVSWYQQVLGQGPQFIFQYYEKEERGRGNFPDRFSARQFPNYSSELNVNALLLGDSALYLCASSYGVSSGSRETQYFGPGTRLLVL.

The rearrangement uses TRBV6-5 and TRBJ1-2; TRBD1 agrees at 7 bases. The CDR3 extends over 15 amino acids. The junction had 7 bases not matched to a gene; V was cut back by 6 bases and J by 0 bases. Germline V lookup: CDR1 MNHEY, CDR2 SVGAGI. CDR3 nucleotides: TGTGCCAGCAGCCATGAGACAGGGACTAACTATGGCTACACCTTC. This gives the protein CASSHETGTNYGYTF.

The genes are TRBV10-3 and TRBJ1-2; D unclear. Germline CDR1 reads ENHRY; CDR2 reads SYGVKD. The ends were cut back, 4 bases at V and 8 bases at J, with 8 bases in the middle. The CDR3 runs to 11 residues. In DNA, the CDR3 is TGTGCCATCAGTGGGCCTTTGGGCTACACCTTC. Protein: CAISGPLGYTF.

This chain uses TRBV24-1 with TRBJ2-1, with 8 bases matching TRBD1. The ends lost 3 bases at V and 4 bases at J; junction bases unmatched: 4. The length of the CDR3 is 15 residues. In germline, CDR1 is KGHDR, CDR2 SFDVKD. The CDR3: CATSDPQGAYNEQFF. Here the CDR3 DNA reads TGTGCCACCAGTGATCCCCAGGGGGCTTACAATGAGCAGTTCTTC.